These 9 T cell receptor beta chains came from one sample sequenced in a study of blood T cell repertoires in COVID-19 (dated by TCRdb to the early 2020s). Library construction relied on the immunoSEQ multiplex PCR assay. Drawn from immuneACCESS, this table holds only the in-frame rearrangements with V and J called that TCRdb kept. Clones are partly lost; checked studies trace under half to an unresolved V gene and leave the rest unexplained. For this sample the table gives 25,000 to 35,000 clones, of which 70% to 90% were detected only once. The ten largest clonotypes hold more than 4% of the sample. Specimen: peripheral blood. All receptors come from a man between 65 and 85 years old with active COVID-19.

The genes are TRBV7-9 and TRBJ2-7; D is ambiguous. Germline V gene sequence: CDR1 SEHNR, CDR2 FQNEAQ (reference sequence). Trimming removed 2 bases at V and 5 bases at J, with 7 bases between. The CDR3 extends over 12 amino acids. The CDR3 DNA follows: TGTGCCAGCAGCTTAAGTAGAAACGAGCAGTACTTC. The encoded protein is CASSLSRNEQYF.

This rearrangement joins TRBV6-5 to TRBJ1-2, with D possibly TRBD1 on 5 matching bases. Trimming left V 6 bases short and J 7 bases short, with 15 bases between. Germline CDR1 MNHEY, CDR2 SVGAGI. This CDR3 has 13 residues. The CDR3 DNA reads as TGTGCCAGCAGAAAAGCGGGGGTTGGTGGCTACACCTTC. Translated, it gives CASRKAGVGGYTF.

The chain employs TRBV6-1 and TRBJ1-4; D gene uncertain. The ends were cut back, 3 bases at V and 7 bases at J, with 6 bases in the middle. The length of the CDR3 is 12 residues. Germline V gene data show CDR1 as MNHNS and CDR2 as SASEGT. The CDR3 loop is CASSDDTEKLFF. Written as DNA, the CDR3 is TGTGCCAGCAGTGACGACACTGAAAAACTGTTTTTT.

The chain couples TRBV5-4 to TRBJ2-1; TRBD2 matches at 16 bases. Looked up from germline, CDR1 is SGHNT and CDR2 is YYREEE (reference sequence). The CDR3 runs 16 residues. V lost 3 bases and J lost 9; bases outside the gene matches: 6. CDR3 coding DNA: TGTGCCAGCAGCTCCGGGACTAGCGGGGGGGCAGCTGAGCAGTTCTTC. This encodes CASSSGTSGGAAEQFF.

The table lists this clone with a count of one. As DNA, the CDR3 is TGTGCCTGGTCGGGGACAGGGGCGAATGAAAAACTGTTTTTT. Translation gives CAWSGTGANEKLFF. V and J are TRBV30 and TRBJ1-4; TRBD1 matches at 10 bases. The CDR3 spans 14 residues. The trim removed 5 bases at V and 5 bases at J, leaving 5 bases unmatched. The germline CDR1 and CDR2 sequences are GTSNPN and SVGIG (reference sequence). The full variable domain, in which reference TRBV30 and TRBJ1-4 provide the parts outside the CDR3, is SQTIHQWPATLVQPVGSPLSLECTVEGTSNPNLYWYRQAAGRGLQLLFYSVGIGQISSEVPQNLSASRPQDRQFILSSKKLLLSDSGFYLCAWSGTGANEKLFFGSGTQLSVL.

V is TRBV2 and J is TRBJ2-1; D might be TRBD2 (5 bases). CDR1 is SNHLY and CDR2 is FYNNEI in the germline V gene. The V end lost 4 bases, the J end lost 9 bases, and 19 bases lay between the germline ends. The CDR3 loop spans 15 amino acids. The CDR3 region has the DNA TGTGCCAGCAGTGTTAACCGTAGAGGGTTCGGTGAGCAGTTCTTC. This translates into CASSVNRRGFGEQFF.

The chain recombines TRBV6-5 with TRBJ2-7; D might be TRBD2 (6 bases). V lost 4 bases and J lost 4, with 14 bases in between. Per the germline V gene, CDR1 is MNHEY and CDR2 is SVGAGI. This CDR3 is 14 amino acids long. In DNA form, the CDR3 reads TGTGCCAGCAGTTTAACGGGGGAGAGGTACGAGCAGTACTTC. Amino acids: CASSLTGERYEQYF.

The chain is built from TRBV5-1 and TRBJ1-3; D perhaps matches TRBD1 (5 bases). Germline CDR1 is SGHRS and CDR2 is YFSETQ. V shed 0 bases and J shed 0 bases, with 19 bases lying between them. CDR3 length equals 19 residues. The CDR3 DNA reads as TGCGCCAGCAGCTTGGAGGTATTACGGGTTGGGGCCTCTGGAAACACCATATATTTT. It translates to CASSLEVLRVGASGNTIYF.

The V call is TRBV5-4, the J call TRBJ2-3, with unresolved D. Germline loops: CDR1 SGHNT, CDR2 YYREEE (reference sequence). This CDR3 has 11 residues. V lost 7 bases and J 0 bases, leaving 3 bases between the germline ends. CDR3: CASSSTDTQYF. CDR3 DNA sequence: TGTGCCAGCTCTAGCACAGATACGCAGTATTTT.